The subject of this entry is one TCR beta chain. What it binds is unknown. The data belong to a study of cytomegalovirus exposure and HLA in healthy donors. Study-wide findings and caveats: The majority of CMV-associated TCR beta chains were reported as apparently HLA-restricted in a later analysis. Within an earlier analysis, most TCR beta V segments proved productive either about 90% or about 30% of the time. TCR beta chain V- and J-gene trimming was linked, in a later analysis, to a missense variant in DCLRE1C. Likely technical artifact: a cluster of highly shared sequence variants.

Vbeta (60) and Jbeta (13) primers were used in the PCR. The data were produced by immunoSEQ multiplex PCR, yet TCRdb's version contains in-frame clones alone and is incomplete. Altogether some 130,000 clones are present, more than 75% being singletons, with the ten largest covering 3.1%. V lost 5 bases and J 2 bases, leaving 14 bases between the germline ends. CDR1 and CDR2 (germline): MNHEY, SMNVEV (reference sequence). This CDR3 has 15 residues. Sequencing used PBMCs. This chain uses TRBV27 with TRBJ2-3; a possible D gene is TRBD1 (5 bases). This receptor was taken from a female donor in good health and CMV-seronegative. The CDR3 reads CASSPPPRDTDTQYF. CDR3 sequence (DNA): TGTGCCAGCAGTCCACCCCCCAGGGACACAGATACGCAGTATTTT.